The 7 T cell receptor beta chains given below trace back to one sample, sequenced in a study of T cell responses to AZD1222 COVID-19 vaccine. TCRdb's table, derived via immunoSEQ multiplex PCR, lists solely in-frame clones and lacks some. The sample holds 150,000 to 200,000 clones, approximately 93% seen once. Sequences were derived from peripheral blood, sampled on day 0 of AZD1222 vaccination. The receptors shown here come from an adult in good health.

CDR3 amino acids: CASSQGTGGNYGYTF. Here the CDR3 DNA reads TGCGCCAGCAGCCAGGGGACAGGGGGTAACTATGGCTACACCTTC. The V call is TRBV4-1, the J call TRBJ1-2, with 11 positions matching TRBD1. CDR1 MGHRA and CDR2 YSYEKL come from the germline V gene. V lost 3 bases, J lost 1 base, and 1 base stayed unmatched. The CDR3 contains 15 residues.

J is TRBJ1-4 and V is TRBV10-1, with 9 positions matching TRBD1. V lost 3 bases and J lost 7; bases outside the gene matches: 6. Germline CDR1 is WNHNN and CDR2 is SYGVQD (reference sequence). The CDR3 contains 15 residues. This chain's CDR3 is CASSDSGTGSEKLFF. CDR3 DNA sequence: TGCGCCAGCAGTGACTCCGGGACAGGGTCTGAAAAACTGTTTTTT.

The CDR3 sequence is CASSLGQPTYGYTF. CDR3 coding DNA: TGCGCCAGCAGCTTGGGTCAGCCGACCTATGGCTACACCTTC. J is TRBJ1-2 and V is TRBV5-1; D is unresolved. The length of the CDR3 is 14 residues. V was pared by 0 bases and J by 4 bases, with 10 bases between. Germline CDR1 reads SGHRS; CDR2 reads YFSETQ.

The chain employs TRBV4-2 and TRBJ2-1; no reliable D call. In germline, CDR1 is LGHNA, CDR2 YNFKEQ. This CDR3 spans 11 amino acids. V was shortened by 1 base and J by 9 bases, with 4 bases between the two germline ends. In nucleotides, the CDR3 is TGTGCCAGCAGCCAAGTCCGTGAGCAGTTCTTC. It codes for CASSQVREQFF.

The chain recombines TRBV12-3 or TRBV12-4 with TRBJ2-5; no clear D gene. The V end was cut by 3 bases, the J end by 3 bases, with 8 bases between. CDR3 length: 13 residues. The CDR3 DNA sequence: TGTGCCAGCAGTTTTGCGGAAGAAGAGACCCAGTACTTC. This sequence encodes CASSFAEEETQYF.

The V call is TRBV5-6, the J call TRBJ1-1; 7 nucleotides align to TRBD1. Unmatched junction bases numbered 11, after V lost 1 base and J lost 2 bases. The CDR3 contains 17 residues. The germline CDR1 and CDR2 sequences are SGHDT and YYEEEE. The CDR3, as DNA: TGTGCCAGCAGCTTGTGGGTGGGACAGCGAGCCAACACTGAAGCTTTCTTT. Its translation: CASSLWVGQRANTEAFF.

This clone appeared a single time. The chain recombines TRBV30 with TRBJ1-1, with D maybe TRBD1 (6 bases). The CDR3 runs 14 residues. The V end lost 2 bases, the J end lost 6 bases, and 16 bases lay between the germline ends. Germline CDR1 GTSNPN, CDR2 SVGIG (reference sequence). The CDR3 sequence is CAWSWDTLSAEAFF. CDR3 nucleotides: TGTGCCTGGAGTTGGGACACCCTTTCTGCTGAAGCTTTCTTT. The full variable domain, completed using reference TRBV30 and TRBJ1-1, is SQTIHQWPATLVQPVGSPLSLECTVEGTSNPNLYWYRQAAGRGLQLLFYSVGIGQISSEVPQNLSASRPQDRQFILSSKKLLLSDSGFYLCAWSWDTLSAEAFFGQGTRLTVV.